The 20 T cell receptor beta chains below come from one sample, sequenced in a study of technical replicates of blood from several donors. The method was immunoSEQ multiplex PCR; TCRdb's version includes in-frame clones alone and lacks a portion of them. The sample gives tens of thousands of clones, about 98% of which show up once; 0.16% is in the top ten. The sequenced sample consisted of T cells isolated from PBMCs. All receptors derive from a human donor in good health.

This clone appeared a single time. The V and J genes are TRBV5-4 and TRBJ1-2, with D perhaps matching TRBD1 (6 bases). This CDR3 is 16 amino acids long. V lost 0 bases, J lost 0 bases, and 12 bases lay in between. Germline V gene data show CDR1 as SGHNT and CDR2 as YYREEE (reference sequence). The CDR3 DNA reads as TGTGCCAGCAGCTTGGGCGGGGGGCAGTCTAACTATGGCTACACCTTC. Translation: CASSLGGGQSNYGYTF.

In its sample, this clone was seen once. This sequence joins TRBV19 and TRBJ1-1; TRBD1 matches at 8 bases. Trimming took 6 bases from V and 1 from J; bases not matched to a gene: 4. The CDR3 covers 14 residues. Germline V gene lookup returns CDR1 LNHDA and CDR2 SQIVND (reference sequence). This CDR3 reads CASSTGGKNTEAFF. DNA of the CDR3: TGTGCCAGTAGCACAGGGGGGAAGAACACTGAAGCTTTCTTT.

V gene TRBV5-1 combines with J gene TRBJ2-2; D is undetermined. This CDR3 comprises 13 residues. Germline-derived CDR1 and CDR2 are SGHRS and YFSETQ. The ends were cut back, 6 bases at V and 8 bases at J, with 14 bases in the middle. CDR3 protein: CASTSGGWGELFF. CDR3 bases: TGCGCCAGCACCTCAGGTGGATGGGGGGAGCTGTTTTTT. Full variable domain (outside the CDR3, taken from reference TRBV5-1 and TRBJ2-2): KAGVTQTPRYLIKTRGQQVTLSCSPISGHRSVSWYQQTPGQGLQFLFEYFSETQRNKGNFPGRFSGRQFSNSRSEMNVSTLELGDSALYLCASTSGGWGELFFGEGSRLTVL.

This chain uses TRBV28 with TRBJ1-1; a possible D gene is TRBD1 (5 bases). The V end lost 7 bases, the J end lost 4 bases, and 16 bases lay between the germline ends. CDR1 MDHEN and CDR2 SYDVKM come from the germline V gene. The CDR3 totals 14 residues. DNA of the CDR3: TGTGCCAGCACCGGGACGGGGGGAAGCACTGAAGCTTTCTTT. Translating it yields CASTGTGGSTEAFF.

This sequence joins TRBV18 and TRBJ1-5; D unclear. CDR1 is KGHSH, CDR2 LQKENI, per germline. The CDR3 sequence is 16 residues long. V gave up 3 bases and J gave up 9 bases, with 21 bases separating them. The chain's CDR3 is CASSPLPREGSGPQHF. Here the CDR3 DNA reads TGTGCCAGCTCACCTCTCCCCCGAGAAGGTTCAGGGCCCCAGCATTTT.

This sequence joins TRBV18 and TRBJ2-1; D uncertain. Looked up from germline, CDR1 is KGHSH and CDR2 is LQKENI. The CDR3 runs 15 residues. V was shortened by 0 bases and J by 6 bases, with 12 bases between the two germline ends. CDR3 DNA: TGTGCCAGCTCACCACCCATTACCGCGGCCAATGAGCAGTTCTTC. This translates into CASSPPITAANEQFF.

J is TRBJ2-1 and V is TRBV10-3, with D perhaps TRBD2 (6 bases). CDR3 size: 16 residues. Germline V gene data show CDR1 as ENHRY and CDR2 as SYGVKD. V lost 1 base, J lost 3 bases, and 13 bases lay in between. CDR3 residues: CAISELGGLSYNEQFF. The CDR3, as DNA: TGTGCCATCAGTGAGTTGGGCGGACTAAGCTACAATGAGCAGTTCTTC.

This rearrangement joins TRBV7-2 to TRBJ2-1; TRBD2 is a possible D gene (6 bases). Germline CDR1 reads SGHTA; CDR2 reads FQGNSA. Between the trimmed V and J ends, which lost 11 bases and 4 bases, there was a span of 21 bases. The CDR3 consists of 15 residues. CDR3 sequence reads: CAVKTWESGYNEQFF. The CDR3 DNA sequence: TGTGCCGTAAAAACCTGGGAGAGCGGGTACAATGAGCAGTTCTTC. Using reference TRBV7-2 and TRBJ2-1 for the parts outside the CDR3, the full variable domain is GAGVSQSPSNKVTEKGKDVELRCDPISGHTALYWYRQSLGQGLEFLIYFQGNSAPDKSGLPSDRFSAERTGGSVSTLTIQRTQQEDSAVYLCAVKTWESGYNEQFFGPGTRLTVL.

This clone was counted once. This rearrangement joins TRBV5-1 to TRBJ2-7; 11 bases are a match to TRBD2. The V and J ends lost 3 bases and 5 bases, in that order; junction bases with no gene match: 10. The V gene's germline CDR1 is SGHRS and CDR2 YFSETQ. The CDR3 length is 16 residues. CDR3 nucleotides: TGCGCCAGCAGCTCAGTTTTAGCGGGAGGGCCGCACGAGCAGTACTTC. Translating gives CASSSVLAGGPHEQYF.

The V call is TRBV7-2, the J call TRBJ1-4, with D perhaps TRBD1 (5 bases). Trimming cost V 0 bases and J 7 bases, with 9 bases left between them. CDR3 size: 14 residues. CDR1 and CDR2 (germline): SGHTA, FQGNSA. The CDR3 is CASSLAGGGEKLFF. The CDR3 DNA sequence: TGTGCCAGCAGCTTAGCGGGGGGAGGTGAAAAACTGTTTTTT.

The rearrangement links TRBV9 to TRBJ2-3; TRBD2 aligns across 8 bases. There are 16 residues in the CDR3. Per germline, CDR1 SGDLS and CDR2 YYNGEE. V lost 0 bases and J lost 5; bases outside the gene matches: 8. CDR3: CASSVDPGGPGDTQYF. CDR3 in DNA: TGTGCCAGCAGCGTAGACCCGGGGGGGCCCGGAGATACGCAGTATTTT.

The chain carries TRBV7-6 and TRBJ2-3; the D gene is possibly TRBD2 (6 bases). This CDR3 has 18 residues. V lost 4 bases, J lost 2 bases, and 22 bases lay in between. Germline V gene sequence: CDR1 SGHVS, CDR2 FNYEAQ. Here the CDR3 DNA reads TGTGCCAGCAGCTCCTTGGGATGGGGGGTGGAAGACACAGATACGCAGTATTTT. It specifies CASSSLGWGVEDTDTQYF.

This chain connects TRBV12-2 to TRBJ2-3; whether TRBD2, the table's D call, matches the DNA was not checked. TRBV12-2 counts as a pseudogene. The CDR3 runs to 16 residues. In DNA form, the CDR3 reads TGTGCAAGTCGCTCCCTCTGGCGGGGGGAAACAGATACGCAGTATTTT. This encodes CASRSLWRGETDTQYF.

This clone has a handful of counts. The chain couples TRBV29-1 to TRBJ2-4; D might be TRBD1 (6 bases). V was cut by 2 bases and J by 1 base, with 9 bases left in between. The V gene's germline CDR1 is SQVTM and CDR2 ANQGSEA. CDR3 length: 14 residues. The DNA for the CDR3 is TGCAGCGTTGAATTAGGACAGGCCAAAAACATTCAGTACTTC. Amino acid sequence: CSVELGQAKNIQYF.

The chain recombines TRBV28 with TRBJ2-7; 7 bases match TRBD1. The length of the CDR3 is 13 residues. The trim removed 5 bases at V and 6 bases at J, leaving 7 bases unmatched. Germline V CDR1 and CDR2: MDHEN, SYDVKM. CDR3 nucleotide sequence: TGTGCCAGCAGTGACGACAGGGCTGGCGAGCAGTACTTC. It specifies CASSDDRAGEQYF.

This clone was counted between two and nine times. The rearrangement uses TRBV7-9 and TRBJ2-7; D not certain. There are 11 residues in the CDR3. The ends were cut back, 4 bases at V and 5 bases at J, with 6 bases in the middle. The germline CDR1 and CDR2 sequences are SEHNR and FQNEAQ (reference sequence). This CDR3 is CASSSFHEQYF. The CDR3 coding sequence is TGTGCCAGCAGCTCCTTCCACGAGCAGTACTTC.

The V call is TRBV5-1, the J call TRBJ1-1; 11 bases map to TRBD1. The junction had 1 base not matched to a gene; V was cut back by 0 bases and J by 0 bases. Germline CDR1 SGHRS, CDR2 YFSETQ. The CDR3 runs 16 residues. CDR3 sequence (DNA): TGCGCCAGCAGCTTGGGGGACAGGGGGGTGAACACTGAAGCTTTCTTT. The encoded protein is CASSLGDRGVNTEAFF.

This clone was picked up one time. The chain combines TRBV25-1 with TRBJ2-1; TRBD2 agrees at 13 bases. The junction had 5 bases not matched to a gene; V was cut back by 2 bases and J by 4 bases. This CDR3 spans 17 amino acids. Looked up from germline, CDR1 is MGHDK and CDR2 is SYGVNS. CDR3: CASSELTSGRTYNEQFF. In DNA form, the CDR3 reads TGTGCCAGCAGTGAACTGACTAGCGGGAGGACTTACAATGAGCAGTTCTTC.

The chain combines TRBV28 with TRBJ1-2; D is possibly TRBD1 (6 bases). Looked up from germline, CDR1 is MDHEN and CDR2 is SYDVKM. There are 15 residues in the CDR3. The V end was cut by 1 base, the J end by 4 bases, with 13 bases between. CDR3: CASSLLTGIGYGYTF. The CDR3 DNA sequence: TGTGCCAGCAGTTTATTAACAGGGATAGGCTATGGCTACACCTTC.

V gene TRBV5-4 combines with J gene TRBJ1-2, with D unresolved. The length of the CDR3 is 14 residues. The germline V gene has CDR1 SGHNT and CDR2 YYREEE (reference sequence). Trimming took off 3 bases at V and 4 bases at J, with 13 bases between the two ends. The CDR3, as DNA: TGTGCCAGCAGCTCCTATCAGGTTTTCTATGGCTACACCTTC. Protein product: CASSSYQVFYGYTF.